The 8 T cell receptor beta chains given below trace back to one sample, sequenced in a study of T-cell reconstitution after alpha-beta-depleted transplantation in children. For TCRbeta, the library was prepared with unique molecular identifiers. MiXCR, applied by TCRdb to the PCR reads, yields one record per CDR3 protein. The repertoire holds some 310,000 distinct CDR3 sequences, approximately 20% seen once, with approximately 10% in the top ten. The source material was PBMCs, mostly from graft donor cells, sampled 180 days after TCRalphabeta/CD19-depleted stem cell transplant. These receptors were taken from a male patient younger than 18 who had a stem cell transplant for acute lymphoblastic leukemia, so the T cells may come from the graft donor.

The chain links TRBV4-1 to TRBJ1-5; weak D call: TRBD1 (5 bases). The CDR3 loop spans 15 amino acids. Germline V gene lookup returns CDR1 MGHRA and CDR2 YSYEKL. V lost 4 bases and J lost 3, with 13 bases in between. The CDR3 here is CASSRGDGSNQPQHF. DNA of the CDR3: TGCGCCAGCAGCCGTGGGGACGGCTCCAATCAGCCCCAGCATTTT.

In its sample, this clonotype was seen a few times. This rearrangement joins TRBV24-1 to TRBJ1-2, with D hard to call. V lost 4 bases to trimming and J lost 0 bases, with 14 bases between them. Germline V gene lookup returns CDR1 KGHDR and CDR2 SFDVKD. The CDR3 spans 16 residues. Written as DNA, the CDR3 is TGTGCCACCAGTGACCCCGGGGTGCAAACTAACTATGGCTACACCTTC. Translated: CATSDPGVQTNYGYTF.

This clonotype was recorded at least ten times. This sequence joins TRBV20-1 and TRBJ1-1, with D unresolved. Germline V gives CDR1 DFQATT, CDR2 SNEGSKA (reference sequence). Trimming stripped 1 base from V and 7 bases from J, with 19 bases between. The CDR3 sequence is 15 residues long. This CDR3 reads CSARAGKLSNDEAFF. CDR3 in DNA: TGCAGTGCTAGAGCCGGAAAGCTTTCTAACGATGAAGCTTTCTTT.

The chain links TRBV7-9 to TRBJ1-1; 8 nucleotides match TRBD1. Germline V CDR1 and CDR2: SEHNR, FQNEAQ (reference sequence). The CDR3 sequence is 13 residues long. J lost 6 bases, V lost 6 bases, and 6 bases had no gene match. The CDR3 DNA sequence: TGTGCCAGCAGGTTGACAGGGGAAGCTGAAGCTTTCTTT. Translating it yields CASRLTGEAEAFF.

The chain employs TRBV27 and TRBJ2-1; possibly TRBD1 or TRBD2 for D (5 bases each). Per germline, CDR1 MNHEY and CDR2 SMNVEV (reference sequence). The V gene lost 4 bases and the J gene lost 1 base, with 11 bases spanning the gap. The CDR3 runs 15 residues. This CDR3 is CASSWGFNSYNEQFF. The DNA of the CDR3 is TGTGCCAGCAGTTGGGGGTTCAATTCCTACAATGAGCAGTTCTTC.

The V and J genes are TRBV3-1 and TRBJ1-1, with D perhaps TRBD1 (5 bases). Trimming stripped 3 bases from V and 8 bases from J, with 10 bases between. This CDR3 has 12 residues. Germline V lookup: CDR1 LGHDT, CDR2 YNNKEL (reference sequence). The CDR3: CASSQRGPEAFF. CDR3 sequence (DNA): TGTGCCAGCAGCCAGAGGGGTCCGGAAGCTTTCTTT. Filled out from reference TRBV3-1 and TRBJ1-1, the complete variable domain reads DTAVSQTPKYLVTQMGNDKSIKCEQNLGHDTMYWYKQDSKKFLKIMFSYNNKELIINETVPNRFSPKSPDKAHLNLHINSLELGDSAVYFCASSQRGPEAFFGQGTRLTVV.

The chain recombines TRBV12-3 or TRBV12-4 with TRBJ2-7; D not resolved. The CDR3 spans 11 residues. V lost 7 bases to trimming and J lost 7 bases, with 11 bases between them. The CDR3 is CASTCPLEQYF. CDR3 nucleotides: TGTGCCAGCACGTGCCCACTTGAGCAGTACTTC.

V gene TRBV10-2 combines with J gene TRBJ2-2; D perhaps matches TRBD2 (5 bases). The CDR3 has 15 amino acids. Trimming took off 6 bases at V and 3 bases at J, with 14 bases between the two ends. Germline lookup yields CDR1 WSHSY and CDR2 SAAADI. In DNA, the CDR3 is TGCGCCAGCAGGAGGCTAGCCCTGTACACCGGGGAGCTGTTTTTT. Residues: CASRRLALYTGELFF.